This record looks at one TCR beta chain sequence and its context. The CDR3 runs 15 residues. V was pared by 0 bases and J by 6 bases, with 5 bases of the junction left unmatched. Germline V lookup: CDR1 SGHAT, CDR2 FQNNGV. Measured with immunoSEQ multiplex PCR; TCRdb has only the in-frame clones, and not every one. The sample holds more than 65,000 clones, roughly 83% seen once. This entry comes from a study of blood T cell repertoires in COVID-19. The genes are TRBV11-2 and TRBJ2-7; TRBD2 matches 10 bases. The receptor was derived from a man aged 30 to 45 with COVID-19, enrolled during active disease. The sample consisted of peripheral blood. In DNA form, the CDR3 reads TGTGCCAGCAGCTTAGAAGGGCTAGCGGGGGTCGAGCAGTACTTC. It specifies CASSLEGLAGVEQYF.